What follows are 26 T cell receptor beta chains derived from one specimen sequenced in a study of blood T cell repertoires in COVID-19. Assay used: immunoSEQ multiplex PCR; TCRdb lists only in-frame clones, some missing. Among over 200,000 clones, over 70% were seen once, and the ten largest hold 4.5% to 7%. The sample was peripheral blood. Receptors originate from an elderly man with acute or convalescent COVID-19.

The chain carries TRBV6-5 and TRBJ1-2; D unclear. CDR1 is MNHEY and CDR2 is SVGAGI in the germline V gene. Trimming removed 6 bases at V and 0 bases at J, with 14 bases between. The CDR3 totals 15 residues. The CDR3 is CASSPPVGANYGYTF. The CDR3 coding sequence is TGTGCCAGCAGCCCCCCCGTGGGAGCTAACTATGGCTACACCTTC.

A note on this clone: Other nucleotide sequences in the sample specify the same CDR3. The chain links TRBV5-1 to TRBJ1-2; 7 bases map to TRBD1. Germline-derived CDR1 and CDR2 are SGHRS and YFSETQ. The CDR3 is made up of 13 amino acids. Losses at the gene ends were 4 bases for V and 3 bases for J; bases not matched to a gene: 3. This CDR3 reads CASSSTGDYGYTF. CDR3 DNA: TGCGCCAGCAGCAGTACAGGGGACTATGGCTACACCTTC.

The chain couples TRBV19 to TRBJ1-2; 7 bases are shared with TRBD1. Trimming cost V 0 bases and J 2 bases; bases outside gene matches: 3. CDR3 length: 15 amino acids. Germline CDR1 LNHDA, CDR2 SQIVND (reference sequence). The CDR3 DNA sequence: TGTGCCAGTAGTATAGATCCGACAGGGAACTATGGCTACACCTTC. It codes for CASSIDPTGNYGYTF. Using reference TRBV19 and TRBJ1-2 for the parts outside the CDR3, the full variable domain is DGGITQSPKYLFRKEGQNVTLSCEQNLNHDAMYWYRQDPGQGLRLIYYSQIVNDFQKGDIAEGYSVSREKKESFPLTVTSAQKNPTAFYLCASSIDPTGNYGYTFGSGTRLTVV.

The J gene is TRBJ2-1, the V gene TRBV3-1 (or the pseudogene TRBV3-2), with 12 bases matching TRBD2. The CDR3 length is 15 residues. V dropped 4 bases and J dropped 4; count of bases not matched to a gene: 2. CDR1 and CDR2 (germline): LGHDT, YNNKEL (reference sequence). The CDR3 sequence is CASSPSGGGYNEQFF. The CDR3 nucleotides read TGTGCCAGCAGCCCTAGCGGGGGGGGTTACAATGAGCAGTTCTTC.

This clone was counted many times. The genes are TRBV30 and TRBJ1-3; 7 nucleotides line up with TRBD1. This CDR3 comprises 13 residues. The V segment lost 1 base and the J segment 4 bases; nucleotides outside the gene matches: 1. Germline lookup yields CDR1 GTSNPN and CDR2 SVGIG (reference sequence). The DNA of the CDR3 is TGTGCCTGGAGTGCGGGACAGGGAAACACCATATATTTT. This translates into CAWSAGQGNTIYF.

The chain carries TRBV3-1 (or the pseudogene TRBV3-2) and TRBJ2-1; D is unresolved. This CDR3 spans 13 amino acids. V lost 2 bases and J lost 5, with 7 bases in between. Per the germline V gene, CDR1 is LGHDT and CDR2 is YNNKEL (reference sequence). DNA for the CDR3: TGTGCCAGCAGCCAATCGGTCAACAATGAGCAGTTCTTC. It codes for CASSQSVNNEQFF.

Written as DNA, the CDR3 is TGTGCCAGAAGGGCAGAAACAGGGCACTCCTATAATTCACCCCTCCACTTT. This gives the protein CARRAETGHSYNSPLHF. The V call is TRBV5-3, the J call TRBJ1-6, with D possibly matching TRBD1 (6 bases). TRBV5-3 belongs to the ORF category, with a function that is uncertain. With 5 bases removed from V and 0 bases from J, the gap between germline ends came to 15 bases. The CDR3 has 17 amino acids.

The CDR3 spells CASGPKETGHLNEKLFF. As DNA, the CDR3 is TGTGCTAGTGGTCCTAAAGAGACGGGACACCTTAATGAAAAACTGTTTTTT. The chain has TRBV12-5 and TRBJ1-4, with D perhaps TRBD1 (6 bases). This CDR3 contains 17 residues. Germline V lookup: CDR1 LGHNT, CDR2 FRNRAP. The germline V and J ends were trimmed by 5 bases and 4 bases, with 20 bases remaining between them.

The rearrangement uses TRBV4-1 and TRBJ1-3; 9 bases align to TRBD1. CDR3 length equals 17 residues. V lost 4 bases and J lost 2; bases outside the gene matches: 9. Germline V gene data show CDR1 as MGHRA and CDR2 as YSYEKL. In DNA form, the CDR3 reads TGCGCCAGCAGCCCAAAGGCCGGGACAGGGACTGGAAACACCATATATTTT. It yields the protein CASSPKAGTGTGNTIYF.

The chain links TRBV7-8 to TRBJ1-5; maybe TRBD1 (5 bases). V lost 2 bases to trimming and J lost 7 bases, with 18 bases between them. Per the germline V gene, CDR1 is SGHVS and CDR2 is FQNEAQ. CDR3 length equals 16 residues. The CDR3 here is CASSLNRFDSNQPQHF. CDR3 nucleotide sequence: TGTGCCAGCAGCTTAAACCGCTTCGACAGTAACCAGCCCCAGCATTTT.

The rearrangement joins TRBV7-8 to TRBJ2-7; a weak D match, TRBD1 (7 bases). V lost 5 bases and J 2 bases, leaving 19 bases between the germline ends. Germline CDR1 reads SGHVS; CDR2 reads FQNEAQ. This CDR3 has 16 residues. The CDR3 protein is CASSPIGGDSTYEQYF. The CDR3 DNA reads TGTGCCAGCAGCCCGATCGGAGGGGACAGTACCTACGAGCAGTACTTC.

The chain combines TRBV19 with TRBJ2-7; TRBD2 agrees at 13 bases. Trimming removed 5 bases from V and 4 bases from J; junction bases left unmatched: 14. Germline CDR1 and CDR2: LNHDA and SQIVND (reference sequence). The CDR3 totals 18 residues. The CDR3 coding sequence is TGTGCCAGTAGTCCTGACAGTCCCGGGACTAGCGGGAAGTACGAGCAGTACTTC. Protein sequence: CASSPDSPGTSGKYEQYF. Full variable domain (outside the CDR3, taken from reference TRBV19 and TRBJ2-7): DGGITQSPKYLFRKEGQNVTLSCEQNLNHDAMYWYRQDPGQGLRLIYYSQIVNDFQKGDIAEGYSVSREKKESFPLTVTSAQKNPTAFYLCASSPDSPGTSGKYEQYFGPGTRLTVT.

The chain joins TRBV2 to TRBJ1-6; D unresolved. Trimming left V 6 bases short and J 6 bases short, with 12 bases between. The CDR3 has 14 amino acids. Per germline, CDR1 SNHLY and CDR2 FYNNEI. As DNA, the CDR3 is TGTGCCAGCAGGCAATTGCTAAGTAATTCACCCCTCCACTTT. It yields the protein CASRQLLSNSPLHF.

This clone was seen once. This chain connects TRBV24-1 to TRBJ1-3; D unclear. Germline V gives CDR1 KGHDR, CDR2 SFDVKD. The CDR3 totals 15 residues. V was pared by 3 bases and J by 4 bases, with 12 bases between. CDR3 residues: CATSDPTRAGNTIYF. CDR3 DNA: TGTGCCACCAGTGATCCTACTAGGGCGGGAAACACCATATATTTT.

The gene calls are TRBV7-6 and TRBJ2-5; 13 bases are shared with TRBD2. The V gene's germline CDR1 is SGHVS and CDR2 FNYEAQ. CDR3 length: 15 amino acids. V lost 4 bases and J lost 5; bases outside the gene matches: 4. CDR3 loop: CASSSGTSGAETQYF. DNA of the CDR3: TGTGCCAGCAGCTCTGGGACTAGCGGGGCGGAGACCCAGTACTTC. The full variable domain, completed using reference TRBV7-6 and TRBJ2-5, is GAGVSQSPRYKVTKRGQDVALRCDPISGHVSLYWYRQALGQGPEFLTYFNYEAQQDKSGLPNDRFSAERPEGSISTLTIQRTEQRDSAMYRCASSSGTSGAETQYFGPGTRLLVL.

This chain connects TRBV7-2 to TRBJ2-1; no clear D gene. Trimming left V 7 bases short and J 0 bases short, with 7 bases between. Germline V gene sequence: CDR1 SGHTA, CDR2 FQGNSA. The CDR3 runs to 13 residues. CDR3 protein: CASTVSSYNEQFF. The CDR3 DNA follows: TGTGCCAGCACGGTATCCTCCTACAATGAGCAGTTCTTC.

The V and J genes are TRBV2 and TRBJ2-1; 7 bases agree with TRBD1. CDR1 is SNHLY and CDR2 is FYNNEI in the germline V gene. Germline trimming cut 6 bases from V and 0 bases from J; bases unmatched to any gene: 5. The CDR3 runs 15 residues. DNA for the CDR3: TGTGCCAGCAGAGCCAGGGGGATCTCCTACAATGAGCAGTTCTTC. Translation gives CASRARGISYNEQFF.

This rearrangement joins TRBV30 to TRBJ2-1; D possibly corresponds to TRBD2 (5 bases). V lost 5 bases and J 5 bases, leaving 16 bases between the germline ends. The germline V gene has CDR1 GTSNPN and CDR2 SVGIG (reference sequence). CDR3 length: 14 amino acids. CDR3 sequence reads: CAWVGSTNNNEQFF. Written as DNA, the CDR3 is TGTGCCTGGGTAGGATCGACTAATAACAATGAGCAGTTCTTC.

The gene calls are TRBV6-5 and TRBJ2-5; the D gene is possibly TRBD1 (7 bases). CDR3 length: 14 amino acids. Trimming stripped 6 bases from V and 2 bases from J, with 13 bases between. Germline CDR1 is MNHEY and CDR2 is SVGAGI. The CDR3 nucleotides are TGTGCCAGCAGCCTGACAGGGAGGCAAGAGACCCAGTACTTC. Its protein product is CASSLTGRQETQYF.

CDR3 nucleotides: TGTGCCAGCAGCTTAGCCAGGGCGGGAAATGAAAAACTGTTTTTT. It specifies CASSLARAGNEKLFF. V gene TRBV7-2 combines with J gene TRBJ1-4; possibly TRBD1 for D (5 bases). Trimming cost V 0 bases and J 5 bases, with 10 bases left between them. This CDR3 is built from 15 residues. Germline assignment: CDR1 SGHTA and CDR2 FQGNSA.

The chain carries TRBV11-2 and TRBJ2-5, with a tentative D call TRBD2 (6 bases). The CDR3 consists of 18 residues. Deletions cut 5 bases from V and 1 base from J, with 23 bases between. In germline, CDR1 is SGHAT, CDR2 FQNNGV. DNA of the CDR3: TGTGCCAGCAGCAGTACAGTGCCTACTAGGGGACTCCAAGAGACCCAGTACTTC. As protein: CASSSTVPTRGLQETQYF.

V gene TRBV6-6 combines with J gene TRBJ2-7; 7 bases line up with TRBD2. The V segment lost 5 bases and the J segment 3 bases; nucleotides outside the gene matches: 13. CDR3 length: 16 amino acids. Germline CDR1 reads MNHNY; CDR2 reads SVGAGI (reference sequence). The CDR3 reads CASSTSGGTTVYEQYF. CDR3 bases: TGTGCCAGCAGTACCTCGGGAGGCACTACGGTCTACGAGCAGTACTTC.

This clone was seen more than once but under ten times. This chain connects TRBV7-9 to TRBJ2-7; 13 nucleotides line up with TRBD2. Germline V gives CDR1 SEHNR, CDR2 FQNEAQ (reference sequence). This CDR3 is built from 16 residues. V lost 5 bases, J lost 2 bases, and 6 bases stayed unmatched. CDR3 sequence (DNA): TGTGCCAGCAGCGCCACCGGGACTAGCGGGGCCTACGAGCAGTACTTC. Its protein product is CASSATGTSGAYEQYF. Combining the CDR3 with reference TRBV7-9 and TRBJ2-7 gives the whole variable domain DTGVSQNPRHKITKRGQNVTFRCDPISEHNRLYWYRQTLGQGPEFLTYFQNEAQLEKSRLLSDRFSAERPKGSFSTLEIQRTEQGDSAMYLCASSATGTSGAYEQYFGPGTRLTVT.

V gene TRBV5-4 combines with J gene TRBJ2-2, with 9 bases lining up with TRBD2. The CDR3 loop spans 16 amino acids. Unmatched junction bases numbered 6, after V lost 0 bases and J lost 6 bases. Germline V gene sequence: CDR1 SGHNT, CDR2 YYREEE (reference sequence). CDR3 amino acids: CASSLGGSGSPGELFF. The DNA for the CDR3 is TGTGCCAGCAGCTTGGGGGGTAGCGGGAGCCCCGGGGAGCTGTTTTTT.

The V call is TRBV6-5, the J call TRBJ2-7; 9 nucleotides match TRBD1. CDR1 and CDR2 from the germline V gene are MNHEY and SVGAGI. The trim removed 7 bases at V and 2 bases at J, leaving 9 bases unmatched. This CDR3 spans 15 amino acids. CDR3 region: CASTPAGQGPYEQYF. The CDR3 DNA follows: TGTGCCAGCACCCCAGCGGGACAGGGACCCTACGAGCAGTACTTC.

Here the CDR3 DNA reads TGTGCCAGCAGTTACACTCAGCAGGTGAACACTGAAGCTTTCTTT. It yields the protein CASSYTQQVNTEAFF. This chain links TRBV6-5 with TRBJ1-1; D is undetermined. The CDR3 consists of 15 residues. Germline loops: CDR1 MNHEY, CDR2 SVGAGI. V lost 2 bases to trimming and J lost 0 bases, with 10 bases between them.